The 2 T cell receptor beta chains presented below share a single source sample, sequenced in a study of CD8+ T cells in alopecia areata. RNA was extracted and reverse transcribed into cDNA as the sequencing template. Only in-frame clones appear in the TCRdb table, and some are missing; sequencing was by immunoSEQ multiplex PCR. Of under 250,000 clones in the sample, roughly 66% were seen once. The treatment: oral pan-JAK inhibitor, 5-10 mg twice daily. The sequences come from CD4+ T cells sorted from blood, collected around week 44, from a patient treated with tofacitinib. The receptors derive from a human donor with alopecia areata.

The chain has TRBV5-1 and TRBJ2-1; 7 bases fit TRBD2. Germline assignment: CDR1 SGHRS and CDR2 YFSETQ. The CDR3 is made up of 13 amino acids. The V gene end was trimmed by 3 bases and the J gene end by 8 bases; junction bases not matched to a gene: 5. The CDR3 sequence is CASSSLTSDEQFF. CDR3 DNA: TGCGCCAGCAGCTCCCTTACTAGCGATGAGCAGTTCTTC.

This sequence joins TRBV7-9 and TRBJ1-5; 8 bases agree with TRBD1. J lost 5 bases, V lost 5 bases, and 5 bases had no gene match. The CDR3 is 14 amino acids. Germline V gene sequence: CDR1 SEHNR, CDR2 FQNEAQ (reference sequence). CDR3 amino acids: CASSGTGDYQPQHF. The DNA of the CDR3 is TGTGCCAGCAGCGGGACAGGTGATTATCAGCCCCAGCATTTT.